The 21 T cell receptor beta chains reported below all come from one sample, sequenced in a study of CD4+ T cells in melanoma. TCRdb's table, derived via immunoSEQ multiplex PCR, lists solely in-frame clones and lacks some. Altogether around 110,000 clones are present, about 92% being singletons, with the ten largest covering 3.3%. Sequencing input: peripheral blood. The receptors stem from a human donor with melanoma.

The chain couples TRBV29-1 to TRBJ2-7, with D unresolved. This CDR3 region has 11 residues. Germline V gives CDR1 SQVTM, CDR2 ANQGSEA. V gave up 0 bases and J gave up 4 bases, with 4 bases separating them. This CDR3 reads CSVEEAYEQYF. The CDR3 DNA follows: TGCAGCGTTGAAGAAGCATACGAGCAGTACTTC.

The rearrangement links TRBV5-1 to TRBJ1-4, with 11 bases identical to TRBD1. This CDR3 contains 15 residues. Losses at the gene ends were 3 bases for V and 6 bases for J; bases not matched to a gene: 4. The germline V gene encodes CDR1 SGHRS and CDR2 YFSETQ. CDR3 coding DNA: TGCGCCAGCAGCTCCGGGGACAGGGGGTATGAAAAACTGTTTTTT. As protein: CASSSGDRGYEKLFF. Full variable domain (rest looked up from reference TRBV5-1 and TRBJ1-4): KAGVTQTPRYLIKTRGQQVTLSCSPISGHRSVSWYQQTPGQGLQFLFEYFSETQRNKGNFPGRFSGRQFSNSRSEMNVSTLELGDSALYLCASSSGDRGYEKLFFGSGTQLSVL.

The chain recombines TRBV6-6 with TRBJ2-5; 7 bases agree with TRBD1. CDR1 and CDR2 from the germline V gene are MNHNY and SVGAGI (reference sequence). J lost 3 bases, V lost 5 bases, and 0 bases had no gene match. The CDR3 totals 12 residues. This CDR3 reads CASSGTEETQYF. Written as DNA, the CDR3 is TGTGCCAGCAGTGGGACAGAAGAGACCCAGTACTTC.

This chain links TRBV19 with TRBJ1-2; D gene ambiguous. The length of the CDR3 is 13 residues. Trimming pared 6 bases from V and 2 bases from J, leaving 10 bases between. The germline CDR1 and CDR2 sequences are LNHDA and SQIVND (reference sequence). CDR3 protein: CASRYGPNYGYTF. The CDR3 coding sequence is TGTGCCAGTAGATATGGGCCAAACTATGGCTACACCTTC.

The CDR3 DNA sequence: TGTGCCAGCAGTACGGACAGGGGATCCTACGAGCAGTACTTC. Translated: CASSTDRGSYEQYF. V gene TRBV2 combines with J gene TRBJ2-7; TRBD1 matches at 9 bases. Looked up from germline, CDR1 is SNHLY and CDR2 is FYNNEI. Unmatched junction bases numbered 3, after V lost 5 bases and J lost 1 base. This CDR3 comprises 14 residues.

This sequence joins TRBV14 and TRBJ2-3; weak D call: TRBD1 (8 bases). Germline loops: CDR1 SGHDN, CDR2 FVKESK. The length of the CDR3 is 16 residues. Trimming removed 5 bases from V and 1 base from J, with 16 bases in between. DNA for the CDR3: TGTGCCAGCAGCGTGAGGACAGGGAGGGGCACAGATACGCAGTATTTT. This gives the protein CASSVRTGRGTDTQYF. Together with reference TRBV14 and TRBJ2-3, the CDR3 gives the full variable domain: EAGVTQFPSHSVIEKGQTVTLRCDPISGHDNLYWYRRVMGKEIKFLLHFVKESKQDESGMPNNRFLAERTGGTYSTLKVQPAELEDSGVYFCASSVRTGRGTDTQYFGPGTRLTVL.

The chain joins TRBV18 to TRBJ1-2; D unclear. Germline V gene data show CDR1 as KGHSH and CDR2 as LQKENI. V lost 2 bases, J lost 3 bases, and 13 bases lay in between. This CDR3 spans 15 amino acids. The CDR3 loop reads CASSPGPGSHYGYTF. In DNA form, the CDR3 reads TGTGCCAGCTCACCAGGCCCCGGCTCCCACTATGGCTACACCTTC.

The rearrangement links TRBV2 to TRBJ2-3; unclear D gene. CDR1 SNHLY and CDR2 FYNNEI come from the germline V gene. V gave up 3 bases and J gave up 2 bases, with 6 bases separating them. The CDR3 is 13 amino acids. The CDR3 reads CASSDFFTDTQYF. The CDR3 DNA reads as TGTGCCAGCAGTGATTTCTTCACAGATACGCAGTATTTT.

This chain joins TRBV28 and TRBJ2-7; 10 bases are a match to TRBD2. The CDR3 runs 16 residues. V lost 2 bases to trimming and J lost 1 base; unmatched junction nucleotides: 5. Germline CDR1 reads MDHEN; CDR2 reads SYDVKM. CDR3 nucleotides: TGTGCCAGCAGTTTAATATTAGCGGGGGGATCCTACGAGCAGTACTTC. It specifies CASSLILAGGSYEQYF. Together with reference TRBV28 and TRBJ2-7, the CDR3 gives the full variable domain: DVKVTQSSRYLVKRTGEKVFLECVQDMDHENMFWYRQDPGLGLRLIYFSYDVKMKEKGDIPEGYSVSREKKERFSLILESASTNQTSMYLCASSLILAGGSYEQYFGPGTRLTVT.

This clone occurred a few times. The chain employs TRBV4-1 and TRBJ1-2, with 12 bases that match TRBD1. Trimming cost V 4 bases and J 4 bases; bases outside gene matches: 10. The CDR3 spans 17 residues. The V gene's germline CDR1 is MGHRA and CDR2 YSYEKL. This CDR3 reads CASSPGTGGRRGYGYTF. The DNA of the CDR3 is TGCGCCAGCAGCCCCGGGACAGGGGGCAGACGGGGCTATGGCTACACCTTC.

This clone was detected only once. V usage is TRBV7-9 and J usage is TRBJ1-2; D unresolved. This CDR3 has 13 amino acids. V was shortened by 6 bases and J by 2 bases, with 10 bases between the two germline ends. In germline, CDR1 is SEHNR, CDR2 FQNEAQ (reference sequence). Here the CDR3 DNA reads TGTGCCAGCAGACGAGACACCAACTATGGCTACACCTTC. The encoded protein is CASRRDTNYGYTF. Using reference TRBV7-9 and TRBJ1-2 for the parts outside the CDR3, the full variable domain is DTGVSQNPRHKITKRGQNVTFRCDPISEHNRLYWYRQTLGQGPEFLTYFQNEAQLEKSRLLSDRFSAERPKGSFSTLEIQRTEQGDSAMYLCASRRDTNYGYTFGSGTRLTVV.

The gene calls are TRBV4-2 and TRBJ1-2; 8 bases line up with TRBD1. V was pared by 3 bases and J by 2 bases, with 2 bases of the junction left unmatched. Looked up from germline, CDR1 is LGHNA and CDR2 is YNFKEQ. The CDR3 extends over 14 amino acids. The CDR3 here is CASSQGQENYGYTF. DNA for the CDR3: TGTGCCAGCAGCCAGGGACAGGAGAACTATGGCTACACCTTC.

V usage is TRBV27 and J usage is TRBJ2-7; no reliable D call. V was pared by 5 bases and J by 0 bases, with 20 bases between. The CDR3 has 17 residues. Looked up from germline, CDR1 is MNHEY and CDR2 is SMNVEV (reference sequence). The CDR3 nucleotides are TGTGCCAGCAGTCTGAGACACGGTTCCTACCTCTCCTACGAGCAGTACTTC. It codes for CASSLRHGSYLSYEQYF.

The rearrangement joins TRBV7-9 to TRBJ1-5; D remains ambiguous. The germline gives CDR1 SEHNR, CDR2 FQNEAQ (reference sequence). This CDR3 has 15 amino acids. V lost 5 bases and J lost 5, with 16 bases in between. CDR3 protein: CASSLGGVWDQPQHF. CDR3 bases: TGTGCCAGCAGCCTCGGCGGGGTATGGGATCAGCCCCAGCATTTT.

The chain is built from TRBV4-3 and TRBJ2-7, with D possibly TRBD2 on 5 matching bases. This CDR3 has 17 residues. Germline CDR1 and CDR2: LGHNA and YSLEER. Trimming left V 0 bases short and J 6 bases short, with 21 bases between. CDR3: CASSQDSAAGGSGEQYF. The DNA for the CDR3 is TGCGCCAGCAGCCAAGATTCGGCGGCGGGCGGGTCGGGCGAGCAGTACTTC.

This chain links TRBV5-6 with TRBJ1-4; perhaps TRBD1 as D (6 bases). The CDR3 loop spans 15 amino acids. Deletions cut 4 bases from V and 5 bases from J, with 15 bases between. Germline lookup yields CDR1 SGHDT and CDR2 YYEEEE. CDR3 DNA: TGTGCCAGCAGCCCACAGGGAATTGGGAATGAAAAACTGTTTTTT. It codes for CASSPQGIGNEKLFF.

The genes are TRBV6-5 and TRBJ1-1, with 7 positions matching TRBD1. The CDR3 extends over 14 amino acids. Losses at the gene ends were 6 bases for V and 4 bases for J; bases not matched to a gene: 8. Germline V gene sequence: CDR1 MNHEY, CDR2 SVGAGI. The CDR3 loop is CASRTGPLPTEAFF. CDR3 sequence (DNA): TGTGCCAGCAGGACAGGGCCCTTACCCACTGAAGCTTTCTTT.

The CDR3 protein is CASSLSVYYGYTF. The CDR3 DNA reads TGTGCCAGCAGTTTATCGGTCTACTATGGCTACACCTTC. The chain links TRBV28 to TRBJ1-2; no firm D call. The CDR3 is 13 amino acids. The V and J ends lost 1 base and 3 bases respectively, with 6 bases between them. Per the germline V gene, CDR1 is MDHEN and CDR2 is SYDVKM.

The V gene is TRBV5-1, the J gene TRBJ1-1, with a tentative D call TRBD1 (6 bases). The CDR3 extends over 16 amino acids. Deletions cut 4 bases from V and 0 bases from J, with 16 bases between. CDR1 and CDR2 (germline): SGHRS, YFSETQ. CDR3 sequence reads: CASSAEDRRMNTEAFF. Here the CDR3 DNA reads TGCGCCAGCAGCGCAGAAGACAGGCGCATGAACACTGAAGCTTTCTTT.

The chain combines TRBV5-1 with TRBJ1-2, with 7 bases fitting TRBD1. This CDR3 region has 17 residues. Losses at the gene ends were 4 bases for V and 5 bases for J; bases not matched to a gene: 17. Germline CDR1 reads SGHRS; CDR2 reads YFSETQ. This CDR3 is CASSRGVQGQRLYGYTF. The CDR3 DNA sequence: TGCGCCAGCAGCAGGGGGGTGCAGGGACAGCGGTTGTATGGCTACACCTTC.

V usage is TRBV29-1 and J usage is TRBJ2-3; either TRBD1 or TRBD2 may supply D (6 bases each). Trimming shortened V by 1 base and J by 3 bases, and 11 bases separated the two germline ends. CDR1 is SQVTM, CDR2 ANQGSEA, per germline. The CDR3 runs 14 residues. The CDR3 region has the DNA TGCAGCGTTGAAGGGGGGGCCGGGACAGATACGCAGTATTTT. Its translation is CSVEGGAGTDTQYF.